This TCR beta chain was captured in a study of cytomegalovirus exposure and HLA in healthy donors. The overall study: Among the approximately 410 genotyped donors, 70% to 85% were placed in the Caucasian-associated ancestry cluster.

Notes on this clone: Its antigen is unknown.

Donors sampled were nominally healthy, though unrecorded immune exposures were likely. PCR used 60 Vbeta primers and 13 Jbeta primers. TCRdb keeps only in-frame clones here, not all; method: immunoSEQ multiplex PCR. The sample lists 100,000 or so clones; 76% were seen once. Study-level results: Later, an analysis showed that TCR beta chains associated with HLA were more clonally expanded than others that were equally common.

This TCR was recovered from a man aged 30-40 years in good health and CMV-seropositive. Sequenced material: PBMCs.

The CDR3 here is CASGRDPYEQYF. Written as DNA, the CDR3 is TGTGCTTCCGGCCGGGATCCCTACGAGCAGTACTTC. The chain couples TRBV6-6 to TRBJ2-7, with D possibly being TRBD2 (5 bases). Per germline, CDR1 MNHNY and CDR2 SVGAGI (reference sequence). This CDR3 region has 12 residues.